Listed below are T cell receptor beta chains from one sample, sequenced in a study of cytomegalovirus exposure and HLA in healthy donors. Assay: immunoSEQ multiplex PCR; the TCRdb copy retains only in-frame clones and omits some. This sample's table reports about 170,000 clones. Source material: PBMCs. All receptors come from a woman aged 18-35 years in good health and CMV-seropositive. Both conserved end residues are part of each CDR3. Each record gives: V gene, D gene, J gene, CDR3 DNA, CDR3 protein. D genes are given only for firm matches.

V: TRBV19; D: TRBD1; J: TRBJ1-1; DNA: TGTGCCACCCGAATTCAGGGGGCTGACACTGAAGCTTTCTTT; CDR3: CATRIQGADTEAFF
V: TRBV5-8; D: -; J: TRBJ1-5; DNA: TGTGCCAGCAGCGCGGGGGTATCGGAGAATCAGCCCCAGCATTTT; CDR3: CASSAGVSENQPQHF
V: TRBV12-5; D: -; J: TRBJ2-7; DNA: TGTGCTAGTGGTTATGAGACAGCGAGGATTAGATTC; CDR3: CASGYETARIRF
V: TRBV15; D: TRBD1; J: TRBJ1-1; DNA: TGTGCCACCAGCTTCTCGGGACAGAAAGCTGAAGCTTTCTTT; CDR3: CATSFSGQKAEAFF
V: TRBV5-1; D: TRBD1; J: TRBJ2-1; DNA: TGCGCCAGCAGCTTGGAGGGACAGGGAAACAATGAGCAGTTCTTC; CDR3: CASSLEGQGNNEQFF
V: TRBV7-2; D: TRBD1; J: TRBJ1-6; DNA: TGTGCCAGCAACGTCAGGGGGATTAATTCACCCCTCCACTTT; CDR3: CASNVRGINSPLHF
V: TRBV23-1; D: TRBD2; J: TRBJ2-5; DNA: TGCGCCAGCAGTCAATCGACTAGCGGGAGGTACTGGGAGACCCAGTACTTC; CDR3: CASSQSTSGRYWETQYF
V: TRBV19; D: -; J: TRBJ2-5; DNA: TGTGCCAGTAGTATTTACGGGCAAGAGACCCAGTACTTC; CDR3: CASSIYGQETQYF
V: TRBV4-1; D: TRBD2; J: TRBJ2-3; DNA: TGCGCCAGCAGCCCTAGAGGACTAGCGGGGGCTTATACGCAGTATTTT; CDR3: CASSPRGLAGAYTQYF
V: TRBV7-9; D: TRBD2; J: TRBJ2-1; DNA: TGTGCCAGCAGCCCGCCCAGCGGGGGGCAATACAATGAGCAGTTCTTC; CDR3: CASSPPSGGQYNEQFF
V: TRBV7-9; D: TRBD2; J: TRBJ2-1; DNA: TGTGCCAGCAGCCCCGGACTAGCGGGGGGGCAGAACAATGAGCAGTTCTTC; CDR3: CASSPGLAGGQNNEQFF
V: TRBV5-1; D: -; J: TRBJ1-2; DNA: TGCGCCAGCAGCATGAGCGGGGAGAATGGCTACACCTTC; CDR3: CASSMSGENGYTF
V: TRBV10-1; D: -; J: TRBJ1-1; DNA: TGCGCCAGCAATCCGGGGGGGGGCACTGAAGCTTTCTTT; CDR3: CASNPGGGTEAFF
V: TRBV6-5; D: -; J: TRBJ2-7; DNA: TGTGCCAGCAGTACTGGACAGCCCGGGTTCTACGAGCAGTACTTC; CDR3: CASSTGQPGFYEQYF
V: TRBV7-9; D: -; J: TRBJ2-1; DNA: TGTGCCAGCAGCTTATACCTCGATTCAGGGGAGCAGTTCTTC; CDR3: CASSLYLDSGEQFF
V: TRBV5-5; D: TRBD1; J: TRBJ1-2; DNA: TGTGCCAGCAGCCTGACTACAGGGGCTAACTATGGCTACACCTTC; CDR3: CASSLTTGANYGYTF
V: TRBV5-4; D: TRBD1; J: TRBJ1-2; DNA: TGTGCCAGCAGCTCCATTGACGGGACAGGTCATTATGGCTACACCTTC; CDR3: CASSSIDGTGHYGYTF
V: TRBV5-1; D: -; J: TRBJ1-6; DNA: TGCGCCAGCAGCTTAAGGACAAGTAATTCACCCCTCCACTTT; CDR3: CASSLRTSNSPLHF
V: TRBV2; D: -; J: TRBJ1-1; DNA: TGTGCCAGCAGTATTAATGAGGGCACTGAAGCTTTCTTT; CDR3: CASSINEGTEAFF
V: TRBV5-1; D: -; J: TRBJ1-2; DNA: TGCGCCAGCAGCTTCTCAGGGATTCTCTATGGCTACACCTTC; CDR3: CASSFSGILYGYTF
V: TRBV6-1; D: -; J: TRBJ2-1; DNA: TGTGCCAGCAACAGGTACTCCTACAATGAGCAGTTCTTC; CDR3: CASNRYSYNEQFF
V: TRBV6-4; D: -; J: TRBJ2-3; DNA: TGTGCCAGCAGTGAAAGCAGGGGCGGCACAGATACGCAGTATTTT; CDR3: CASSESRGGTDTQYF
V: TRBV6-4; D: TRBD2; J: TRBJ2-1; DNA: TGTGCCAGCAGTGCTAGCGGCTCCTACAATGAGCAGTTCTTC; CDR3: CASSASGSYNEQFF
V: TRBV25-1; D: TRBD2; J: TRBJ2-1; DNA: TGTGCCAGCAGTGAAACAGGCGGGAGGTACAATGAGCAGTTCTTC; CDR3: CASSETGGRYNEQFF
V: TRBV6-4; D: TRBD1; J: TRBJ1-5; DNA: TGTGCCCCTCCAGGGGGCGGTAAAAATCAGCCCCAGCATTTT; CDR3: CAPPGGGKNQPQHF
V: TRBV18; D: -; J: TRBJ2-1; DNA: TGTGCCAGCTCACCACCGAGGGCTACCGGCGTATGGGAGCAGTTCTTC; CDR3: CASSPPRATGVWEQFF
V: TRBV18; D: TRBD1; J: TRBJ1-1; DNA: TGTGCCAGCTCACCACCGACAGGGGGCCTGAACACTGAAGCTTTCTTT; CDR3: CASSPPTGGLNTEAFF
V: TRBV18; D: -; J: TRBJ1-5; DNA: TGTGCCAGCTCACCCGACAGAAATCAGCCCCAGCATTTT; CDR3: CASSPDRNQPQHF
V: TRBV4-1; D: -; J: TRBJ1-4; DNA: TGCGCCAGCACTATCGGGCCGCAGGGAGGTGAAAAACTGTTTTTT; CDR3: CASTIGPQGGEKLFF
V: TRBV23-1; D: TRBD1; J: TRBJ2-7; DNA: TGCGCCAGCCGCAGGGACAGTCACTACGAGCAGTACTTC; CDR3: CASRRDSHYEQYF
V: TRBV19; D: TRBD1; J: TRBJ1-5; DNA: TGTGCCAGTAAGGGTGGACAGGGTGGAAATCAGCCCCAGCATTTT; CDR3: CASKGGQGGNQPQHF
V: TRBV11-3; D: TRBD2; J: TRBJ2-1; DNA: TGTGCCAGCAGCTTAGGGTCGACGGGGGGGCATGAGCAGTTCTTC; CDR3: CASSLGSTGGHEQFF
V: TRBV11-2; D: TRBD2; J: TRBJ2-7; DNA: TGTGCCAGCAGGCGACTAGCGGGAGACTACGAGCAGTACTTC; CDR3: CASRRLAGDYEQYF
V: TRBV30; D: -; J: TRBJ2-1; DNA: TGTGCCTGGAGTGGGATAACAACTACAGGGTTAGTTAGATACAATGAGCAGTTCTTC; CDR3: CAWSGITTTGLVRYNEQFF
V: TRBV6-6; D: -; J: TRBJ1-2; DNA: TGTGCCAGCAGTTACTCTACAGGGTATAATGGCTACACCTTC; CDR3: CASSYSTGYNGYTF
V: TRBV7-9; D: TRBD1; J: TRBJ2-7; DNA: TGTGCCAGCAGCTTAGCCGGGACAGGGTCCTACGAGCAGTACTTC; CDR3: CASSLAGTGSYEQYF
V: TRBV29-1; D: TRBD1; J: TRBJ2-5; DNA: TGCAGCGGCCAGTACCGGACAGGGAGAGAGACCCAGTACTTC; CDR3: CSGQYRTGRETQYF
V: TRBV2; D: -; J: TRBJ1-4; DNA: TGTGCCAGCAGTGAATACGGGGGAGGGGAACTGTTTTTT; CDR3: CASSEYGGGELFF
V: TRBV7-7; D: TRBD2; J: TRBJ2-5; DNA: TGTGCTAGCAGCTTAGCGGCATCGCTAGCGGGACAAGAGACCCAGTACTTC; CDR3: CASSLAASLAGQETQYF
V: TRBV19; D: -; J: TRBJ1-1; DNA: TGTGCCAGTAGGACTATCCTCGGGACACCAGGGACTGAAGCTTTCTTT; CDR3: CASRTILGTPGTEAFF
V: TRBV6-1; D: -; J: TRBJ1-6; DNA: TGTGCCAGCAGTCCGAGATCCGGGGGGGATTCACCCCTCCACTTT; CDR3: CASSPRSGGDSPLHF
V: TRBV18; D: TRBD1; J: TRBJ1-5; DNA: TGTGCCAGCTCAGCTACAGGGGTGGATCAGCCCCAGCATTTT; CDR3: CASSATGVDQPQHF